The clone carrying this T cell receptor beta chain was recorded many times. This entry belongs to a study of T cells in Graves' hyperthyroidism and ophthalmopathy. Study as a whole: Sampling of peripheral blood happened at initial diagnosis, prior to any treatment.

Germline-derived CDR1 and CDR2 are SGHTA and FQGTGA. The V gene lost 5 bases and the J gene lost 6 bases, with 6 bases spanning the gap. CDR3 length: 11 residues. Template material for amplifying TCR beta CDR3 regions consisted of RNA transcripts. RT-PCR in the first round (using the HTBI primer set) targeted the TCR CDR3. Via MiXCR, TCRdb re-called the multiplex PCR reads, giving one row per CDR3 protein. The sample has under 400,000 distinct CDR3 sequences, 14% seen once. The material sequenced was blood. The V call is TRBV7-3, the J call TRBJ2-3, with D hard to call. The receptor comes from a woman in her sixties or seventies with Graves' hyperthyroidism. The CDR3 DNA reads as TGTGCCAGCAGCCGTTTTGATACGCAGTATTTT. Protein product: CASSRFDTQYF.